These 18 T cell receptor beta chains were sequenced from one sample in a study of cytomegalovirus exposure and HLA in healthy donors. 60 Vbeta and 13 Jbeta primers were used in PCR. Sequencing was performed with immunoSEQ multiplex PCR; in TCRdb, only in-frame clones are kept and a portion is missing. This sample's clone table lists about 160,000 clones. Material for sequencing was PBMCs. All receptors derive from a woman aged 55-70 years in good health and CMV-seronegative.

The chain links TRBV7-8 to TRBJ1-2, with 7 nucleotides matching TRBD1. Trimming removed 2 bases from V and 4 bases from J; junction bases left unmatched: 4. CDR1 and CDR2 from the germline V gene are SGHVS and FQNEAQ. The CDR3 sequence is 14 residues long. The DNA for the CDR3 is TGTGCCAGCAGCTTAAGCAGGGACAGCTATGGCTACACCTTC. Amino acids: CASSLSRDSYGYTF.

The chain combines TRBV6-5 with TRBJ2-7; 7 nucleotides agree with TRBD2. Germline assignment: CDR1 MNHEY and CDR2 SVGAGI. This CDR3 region has 15 residues. The V gene end was trimmed by 0 bases and the J gene end by 2 bases; junction bases not matched to a gene: 4. The DNA of the CDR3 is TGTGCCAGCAGTTACTCGGGTGGGAGGGCCTACGAGCAGTACTTC. Protein: CASSYSGGRAYEQYF.

V usage is TRBV7-6 and J usage is TRBJ1-6; tentatively, D is TRBD1 (5 bases). The CDR3 has 15 residues. Germline V gene sequence: CDR1 SGHVS, CDR2 FNYEAQ. Deletions cut 5 bases from V and 10 bases from J, with 18 bases between. The CDR3, as DNA: TGTGCCAGCAGCCGTATGGGCGGGGCCGGATCACCCCTCCACTTT. Its protein product is CASSRMGGAGSPLHF.

The chain has TRBV5-6 and TRBJ1-1, with 9 bases that match TRBD1. CDR3 size: 13 residues. Germline trimming cut 4 bases from V and 4 bases from J; bases unmatched to any gene: 2. Looked up from germline, CDR1 is SGHDT and CDR2 is YYEEEE. Written as DNA, the CDR3 is TGTGCCAGCAGCCTGACAGGGGGCACTGAAGCTTTCTTT. Protein: CASSLTGGTEAFF. The full variable domain, its missing parts supplied by reference TRBV5-6 and TRBJ1-1, is DAGVTQSPTHLIKTRGQQVTLRCSPKSGHDTVSWYQQALGQGPQFIFQYYEEEERQRGNFPDRFSGHQFPNYSSELNVNALLLGDSALYLCASSLTGGTEAFFGQGTRLTVV.

Remarks on this clone: At the DNA level, this CDR3 is encoded by other sequences in the same sample as well. The chain employs TRBV7-6 and TRBJ2-1; 7 nucleotides line up with TRBD2. V shed 6 bases and J 5 bases; nucleotides not matched to a gene: 16. Germline V gene sequence: CDR1 SGHVS, CDR2 FNYEAQ. The CDR3 extends over 17 amino acids. The CDR3 here is CASSRSPPGGRNNEQFF. CDR3 in DNA: TGTGCCAGCAGTCGTAGCCCCCCGGGGGGACGGAACAATGAGCAGTTCTTC.

Note on this clone: In the same sample, other DNA sequences code for this CDR3. The chain is built from TRBV7-3 and TRBJ2-7; 8 bases map to TRBD1. CDR1 and CDR2 from the germline V gene are SGHTA and FQGTGA. The CDR3 contains 14 residues. Germline trimming cut 2 bases from V and 4 bases from J; bases unmatched to any gene: 4. The CDR3 DNA sequence: TGTGCCAGCAGCTTAGGTCAGGGGGCATACGAGCAGTACTTC. This gives the protein CASSLGQGAYEQYF.

The rearrangement uses TRBV9 and TRBJ2-1; TRBD2 agrees at 10 bases. Losses at the gene ends were 6 bases for V and 9 bases for J; bases not matched to a gene: 15. Germline V gene lookup returns CDR1 SGDLS and CDR2 YYNGEE. The CDR3 runs 16 residues. This CDR3 reads CASTKSGAGGPLEQFF. Written as DNA, the CDR3 is TGTGCCAGCACCAAAAGCGGAGCGGGAGGGCCACTTGAGCAGTTCTTC.

The rearrangement joins TRBV30 to TRBJ1-5; a weak D match, TRBD1 (6 bases). Trimming left V 2 bases short and J 5 bases short, with 13 bases between. Per germline, CDR1 GTSNPN and CDR2 SVGIG (reference sequence). CDR3 length equals 14 residues. The chain's CDR3 is CAWSLGAQYQPQHF. The CDR3 nucleotides read TGTGCCTGGAGTCTGGGGGCTCAATATCAGCCCCAGCATTTT.

The chain links TRBV18 to TRBJ2-5, with 7 bases fitting TRBD2. J was trimmed by 5 bases and V by 3 bases; bases with no gene match: 9. Germline V gives CDR1 KGHSH, CDR2 LQKENI. The CDR3 contains 15 residues. CDR3 amino acids: CASSPSSEGGETQYF. The CDR3 DNA reads TGTGCCAGCTCACCCTCGTCGGAGGGAGGGGAGACCCAGTACTTC.

The chain employs TRBV18 and TRBJ2-1; D is undetermined. From germline, CDR1 is KGHSH and CDR2 LQKENI. The CDR3 has 16 amino acids. V was shortened by 2 bases and J by 0 bases, with 11 bases between the two germline ends. CDR3 nucleotide sequence: TGTGCCAGCTCACCAACACCCAGTCTCTCCTACAATGAGCAGTTCTTC. Protein: CASSPTPSLSYNEQFF.

The chain carries TRBV6-1 and TRBJ1-2, with TRBD1 as a possible D gene (6 bases). V was shortened by 6 bases and J by 7 bases, with 9 bases between the two germline ends. The CDR3 extends over 11 amino acids. The germline V gene encodes CDR1 MNHNS and CDR2 SASEGT. CDR3: CASRQGSGYTF. CDR3 nucleotides: TGTGCCAGCAGACAGGGATCTGGCTACACCTTC.

The chain couples TRBV10-3 to TRBJ2-5; 12 bases map to TRBD1. The germline V gene has CDR1 ENHRY and CDR2 SYGVKD. The CDR3 length is 15 residues. The V gene end was trimmed by 4 bases and the J gene end by 5 bases; junction bases not matched to a gene: 5. The CDR3 coding sequence is TGTGCCATCAGTGGCGGGGACAGGGGGCTGGAGACCCAGTACTTC. Protein: CAISGGDRGLETQYF.

The chain combines TRBV18 with TRBJ1-1; no reliable D call. This CDR3 spans 15 amino acids. Per the germline V gene, CDR1 is KGHSH and CDR2 is LQKENI. V lost 0 bases to trimming and J lost 4 bases, with 12 bases between them. For the CDR3, the DNA is TGTGCCAGCTCACCACCGATACAGCTGAGCACTGAAGCTTTCTTT. It specifies CASSPPIQLSTEAFF.

V gene TRBV30 combines with J gene TRBJ1-3; 8 bases match TRBD1. This CDR3 region has 14 residues. The trim removed 7 bases at V and 3 bases at J, leaving 8 bases unmatched. Germline V gives CDR1 GTSNPN, CDR2 SVGIG (reference sequence). CDR3 amino acids: CALGQGAVGNTIYF. The CDR3 DNA is TGTGCCTTAGGTCAGGGGGCTGTTGGAAACACCATATATTTT.

The chain combines TRBV2 with TRBJ1-5; no firm D call. The germline V gene encodes CDR1 SNHLY and CDR2 FYNNEI. This CDR3 contains 16 residues. Trimming removed 4 bases at V and 1 base at J, with 14 bases between. This CDR3 reads CASSGRARGSNQPQHF. CDR3 nucleotide sequence: TGTGCCAGCAGTGGACGAGCACGGGGAAGCAATCAGCCCCAGCATTTT. Combining the CDR3 with reference TRBV2 and TRBJ1-5 gives the whole variable domain EPEVTQTPSHQVTQMGQEVILRCVPISNHLYFYWYRQILGQKVEFLVSFYNNEISEKSEIFDDQFSVERPDGSNFTLKIRSTKLEDSAMYFCASSGRARGSNQPQHFGDGTRLSIL.

The J gene is TRBJ1-1, the V gene TRBV7-9; tentatively, D is TRBD1 (5 bases). The germline V and J ends were trimmed by 2 bases and 4 bases, with 11 bases remaining between them. The CDR3 sequence is 14 residues long. Germline CDR1 SEHNR, CDR2 FQNEAQ (reference sequence). CDR3 amino acids: CASSLRQGSTEAFF. The CDR3 DNA follows: TGTGCCAGCAGCTTAAGGCAGGGTAGCACTGAAGCTTTCTTT. Full variable domain (remainder filled in from reference TRBV7-9 and TRBJ1-1): DTGVSQNPRHKITKRGQNVTFRCDPISEHNRLYWYRQTLGQGPEFLTYFQNEAQLEKSRLLSDRFSAERPKGSFSTLEIQRTEQGDSAMYLCASSLRQGSTEAFFGQGTRLTVV.

The chain uses TRBV7-9 and TRBJ1-1, with 7 bases matching TRBD1. The CDR3 totals 12 residues. Germline V lookup: CDR1 SEHNR, CDR2 FQNEAQ (reference sequence). Germline trimming cut 5 bases from V and 8 bases from J; bases unmatched to any gene: 5. CDR3 amino acids: CASSLGTAEAFF. The CDR3 DNA reads TGTGCCAGCAGCCTCGGGACAGCAGAAGCTTTCTTT.

The chain uses TRBV5-1 and TRBJ2-2; TRBD1 agrees at 12 bases. Trimming removed 4 bases from V and 5 bases from J; junction bases left unmatched: 9. Germline assignment: CDR1 SGHRS and CDR2 YFSETQ. There are 17 residues in the CDR3. CDR3 in DNA: TGCGCCAGCAGCCCCGGGACAGGGGGCTTTCGGACCGGGGAGCTGTTTTTT. Its protein product is CASSPGTGGFRTGELFF. Complete variable domain (other parts from reference TRBV5-1 and TRBJ2-2): KAGVTQTPRYLIKTRGQQVTLSCSPISGHRSVSWYQQTPGQGLQFLFEYFSETQRNKGNFPGRFSGRQFSNSRSEMNVSTLELGDSALYLCASSPGTGGFRTGELFFGEGSRLTVL.